The clone carrying this T cell receptor (beta chain) was counted a few times. Its antigen is undetermined. This sample stems from a study of beta chain features in type 1 diabetes. Study observations and caveats: cDNA-based sequencing might over-represent cells highly expressing TCR. TCRB CDR3 length was moderately but significantly reduced in all four CD4+ subsets of Type 1 diabetes patients.

Trimming at V came to 1 base and at J to 2 bases, leaving 7 bases not matched to a gene. The CDR3 consists of 16 residues. In germline, CDR1 is MGHDK, CDR2 SYGVNS. Investigators reverse transcribed all isolated RNA, so they sequenced expressed TCRB transcripts. Assay used: immunoSEQ multiplex PCR; TCRdb lists only in-frame clones, some missing. Among approximately 240,000 clones, roughly 16% were seen once, and the ten largest hold roughly 0.08%. Stem cell-like memory, regulatory, central memory and naive CD4+ cells were sorted via CD45RO/CCR7/CD25/CD127/CD95/CD27. The chain has TRBV25-1 and TRBJ2-7; 8 nucleotides match TRBD1. This TCR came from a man aged 25-45 years with type 1 diabetes. The sample was naive CD4+ T cells from blood. In nucleotides, the CDR3 is TGTGCCAGCAGTGAATGGGCACAGGGGGACGCCTACGAGCAGTACTTC. It specifies CASSEWAQGDAYEQYF.